This TCR beta chain was sequenced in a study of shared clonotypes between healthy human individuals (dated by TCRdb to 2020 to 2021). General notes on the study: A couple of women and a few men aged 18 to 49 years were included in the cohort. To estimate repertoire size and how much clonotype sharing occurs between individuals, the study deeply sequenced the blood TCR repertoires of five healthy adults. To increase sequencing depth and limit assay-specific biases, different laboratories used diverse techniques to prepare libraries and sequence TCR repertoires. Per donor, three plates each were used for CD4 naive and CD4 memory, two for CD8 naive, and one for CD8 memory. Leukapheresis yielded between about 0.85 and 9 billion PBMCs per donor. Summary of the overall study and its limitations: Even with the large sequencing depth, rarefaction of the sorted-subset datasets indicated that sequencing was incomplete. Pairwise subsampling indicated that sequencing depth was expected to affect the degree of clonotype sharing among donors. The small number of donors limited the genetic and exposure-history diversity represented. Compared with non-shared clonotypes, clonotypes shared by all four sorted-subset donors had higher generation probabilities. About 5% of naive CD4, around 3.6% of naive CD8, roughly 2.5% of memory CD4, and more than 0.35% of memory CD8 clonotypes were shared across several donors. Sampling was limited to blood, and TCR repertoires in tissue likely differ from TCR repertoires in blood. Larger estimated clonotype richness was generally found for naive subsets than for memory subsets.

In regard to this clone: The target of this receptor is not known. Within one base of it there is no much larger clone, and no base qualities were kept.

The CDR3 goes from the cysteine to the phenylalanine over 11 residues. Just CDR3 DNA is preserved here, 33 bases in frame from base 1. CDR1 MDHEN and CDR2 SYDVKM are derived from the germline V gene. V is pared back by 6 bases and J by 10 bases, with 13 bases lying between the germline termini. Donors were healthy HIV-negative adults with no recently reported acute infections or vaccinations. All donors were Caucasian adults living in Nashville, Tennessee, USA. CD4+ T cells were enriched through magnetic negative selection, after which naive cells were positively selected on CD45RA and the remaining negative fraction served as the memory subset. Blood was obtained by leukapheresis, after which PBMCs were separated by Ficoll-Histopaque density gradient centrifugation and cryopreserved in liquid nitrogen vapor phase. Purity and quantity of every magnetically sorted T cell population were checked by analytical flow cytometry. From each sorted fraction, genomic DNA was isolated and quantified by UV absorbance on a Nanodrop 2000c.

Using the deep immunoSEQ assay, multiplex PCR amplified TCR CDR3 regions from genomic DNA. Genomic DNA extracted from each cell subset was distributed evenly over all wells of several immunoSEQ 96-well plates, and each plate served as one replicate. Each replicate PCR for sorted subsets received around 0.2 ug genomic DNA, equal to tens of thousands of T cell genomes. The purified libraries were quantified using a Qubit 3.0 fluorometer, sized with a Bioanalyzer 2100, and then quantified again using the KAPA Library Quantification kit. Every immunoSEQ 96-well plate was sequenced on a dedicated single-read 150-cycle Illumina NextSeq 550 flow cell. As for the original processing: Because only junctional sequences without quality scores were contained in the immunoSEQ output, filtering matching that applied to full-length reads could not be performed. To assign V/J genes and CDR3, sequences were annotated against IMGT germline references using PyIR, a Python wrapper for IgBLAST v1.9. Reads were filtered out if the reads had weak V/J assignments (E-value above 1e-6), no CDR3, stop codons, out-of-frame junctions, or ambiguous translated residues. V3J clonotypes were defined as sequences sharing an identical inferred V gene, J gene, and CDR3 amino acid sequence. Percentage overlap between repertoires was calculated by dividing the number of shared unique clonotypes by the size of the smaller repertoire. RTK rarefaction, the Chao1 estimator, and Recon v2.1 estimates of unobserved clonotypes were used to assess repertoire richness. OLGA was used to compute generation probabilities for all TCRbeta clonotypes that the gDNA method yielded from a few donors. The table comes from immuneACCESS by way of TCRdb, which keeps in-frame sequences with V and J called. Part of the clones is missing from these tables; in studies checked, under half for an unresolved V gene and the rest for unknown reasons. V, J and clone size were drawn from that table, and D and trimming were deduced from the DNA. A total of roughly 1.4 million clones appear in this sample, around 98.5% of them only once. The top ten hold 0.3% to 0.45% of the sample.

Specimen: naive CD4+ T cells sorted from blood. Explained via the paper, the cell subset or site label denotes: CD45RA+ positively selected. The sequence came from a man younger than 45 in good health. The V gene is TRBV28 and the J gene is TRBJ2-7; a tentative D call is TRBD1 (5 bases match). The CDR3 sequence is CASRTRGAQYF. The DNA is as follows: TGTGCCAGCAGAACTCGTGGGGCACAGTACTTC.